The 5 T cell receptor beta chains in this list originate from one sample, sequenced in a study of blood T cells in healthy people across ages. With a J-beta primer mix and a sample-barcoded 5' primer, a second PCR ran about 7 to 12 cycles. TCRdb called the 5' RACE reads again in MiXCR, with one record for every CDR3 protein. Here the sample spans about 930,000 distinct CDR3 sequences, approximately 32% being singletons. These data were also reused for a study on T cells of mothers and their children.

The source material was blood. The receptors come from a woman in her forties in good health.

This clonotype was seen a single time. V usage is TRBV7-6 and J usage is TRBJ2-7; D possibly uses TRBD1 or TRBD2 (5 bases each). The V and J ends lost 7 bases and 6 bases respectively, with 19 bases between them. This CDR3 contains 14 residues. Germline V CDR1 and CDR2: SGHVS, FNYEAQ. CDR3 bases: TGTGCCAGCACCAAAGGAACAGAAGGGACCGAGCAGTACTTC. It codes for CASTKGTEGTEQYF.

V and J are TRBV7-9 and TRBJ1-1; 7 bases line up with TRBD1. Germline assignment: CDR1 SEHNR and CDR2 FQNEAQ (reference sequence). J lost 0 bases, V lost 1 base, and 11 bases had no gene match. The CDR3 has 18 residues. The CDR3: CASSLVRGNRGLNTEAFF. The CDR3 nucleotides read TGTGCCAGCAGCTTAGTAAGGGGGAACAGGGGACTGAACACTGAAGCTTTCTTT.

In its sample, this clonotype was seen a few times. V usage is TRBV6-5 and J usage is TRBJ1-1, with D tentatively TRBD1 (5 bases). The V end lost 0 bases, the J end lost 7 bases, and 9 bases lay between the germline ends. The CDR3 is 13 residues long. Germline V CDR1 and CDR2: MNHEY, SVGAGI. DNA for the CDR3: TGTGCCAGCAGTTACTCGACGGGGGGTGAAGCTTTCTTT. It yields the protein CASSYSTGGEAFF.

The chain employs TRBV10-3 and TRBJ2-7; 7 nucleotides align to TRBD1. The CDR3 runs 13 residues. Trimming at V came to 11 bases and at J to 1 base, leaving 8 bases not matched to a gene. The germline V gene has CDR1 ENHRY and CDR2 SYGVKD. The CDR3 spells CASNDRVSYEQYF. The CDR3 coding sequence is TGTGCCTCGAACGACAGGGTATCCTACGAGCAGTACTTC.

This rearrangement joins TRBV5-1 to TRBJ1-1; D is unresolved. The CDR3 contains 13 residues. Deletions cut 0 bases from V and 4 bases from J, with 7 bases between. CDR1 and CDR2 from the germline V gene are SGHRS and YFSETQ. The CDR3 sequence: CASSLERATEAFF. CDR3 DNA sequence: TGCGCCAGCAGCTTGGAAAGGGCCACTGAAGCTTTCTTT.